The clone carrying this T cell receptor (beta chain) was picked up one time. Its specificity is unknown. In the PCR, 60 Vbeta and 13 Jbeta primers were used. Using immunoSEQ multiplex PCR, the repertoire was profiled, and TCRdb retains in-frame clones only, with some absent. The profile covers approximately 30,000 clones, with over 60% appearing a single time and around 10% taken by the ten largest. This sample was included in a study of cytomegalovirus exposure and HLA in healthy donors. In the study overall: Of about 400 genotyped donors, roughly 80% clustered with self-reported Caucasian donors.

V lost 0 bases and J lost 6, with 12 bases in between. Germline CDR1 and CDR2: LNHDA and SQIVND (reference sequence). CDR3 length: 14 residues. Study-wide results and caveats: Across all donors, roughly uniform sequencing depth was an assumption of the presence/absence analyses.

The rearrangement joins TRBV19 to TRBJ2-7; D ambiguous. The sample comprised PBMCs. This TCR was recovered from a man in his forties in good health and CMV-seropositive. CDR3: CASSIEGRISEQYF. In nucleotides, the CDR3 is TGTGCCAGTAGTATAGAGGGCAGGATATCCGAGCAGTACTTC.